Presented here are 10 T cell receptor beta chains from one specimen sequenced in a study of T cells in Graves' hyperthyroidism and ophthalmopathy. RNA transcripts were the template for amplifying TCR beta CDR3 regions. First-round RT-PCR with HTBI primers amplified the TCR CDR3 region. TCRdb reprocessed the multiplex PCR reads with MiXCR, giving one entry per CDR3 protein. Counted here are approximately 370,000 distinct CDR3 sequences, about a sixth occurring once; the ten biggest clones make up approximately 30%. The specimen sequenced was blood. The receptors stem from a woman in her 30s with Graves' hyperthyroidism that later progressed to Graves' ophthalmopathy.

Concerning this clonotype itself: This could be a read error, since a much larger clone is one nucleotide away. This sequence joins TRBV2 and TRBJ2-1; tentative D call: TRBD1 (5 bases). Trimming cost V 5 bases and J 8 bases, with 13 bases left between them. This CDR3 spans 13 amino acids. Germline lookup yields CDR1 SNHLY and CDR2 FYNNEI. The CDR3 region has the DNA TGTGCCAGCAGTTTCAGGGCTGGGGATGAGCAGTTCTTC. Residues: CASSFRAGDEQFF.

This clonotype has a count of ten or more. The chain joins TRBV6-1 to TRBJ2-2; 7 nucleotides line up with TRBD1. Germline CDR1 and CDR2: MNHNS and SASEGT. V lost 6 bases, J lost 6 bases, and 10 bases stayed unmatched. The CDR3 extends over 15 amino acids. The CDR3 spells CASRRQGMVAGELFF. The CDR3 DNA reads as TGTGCCAGCAGAAGACAGGGAATGGTAGCCGGGGAGCTGTTTTTT.

This clonotype was seen at least ten times. The J gene is TRBJ1-6, the V gene TRBV20-1, with D possibly being TRBD1 (5 bases). The CDR3 has 14 amino acids. V dropped 5 bases and J dropped 4 bases, with 12 bases sitting between them. Per the germline V gene, CDR1 is DFQATT and CDR2 is SNEGSKA (reference sequence). The CDR3 coding sequence is TGCAGTGCTTCCCCGGGACGGTATAATTCACCCCTCCACTTT. Translation: CSASPGRYNSPLHF.

This clonotype was found a few times. The chain is built from TRBV5-1 and TRBJ1-4, with D tentatively TRBD1 (5 bases). The CDR3 runs to 15 residues. V lost 1 base, J lost 3 bases, and 10 bases lay in between. CDR1 SGHRS and CDR2 YFSETQ come from the germline V gene. CDR3 nucleotides: TGCGCCAGCAGCTTGTACCCAGGGTCTAATGAAAAACTGTTTTTT. This gives the protein CASSLYPGSNEKLFF.

Ten or more counts support this clonotype. The chain has TRBV7-2 and TRBJ2-1; 8 positions agree with TRBD2. This CDR3 has 19 residues. CDR1 and CDR2 from the germline V gene are SGHTA and FQGNSA. Germline trimming cut 2 bases from V and 6 bases from J; bases unmatched to any gene: 18. CDR3 amino acids: CASSLNKVVRGGTRNEQFF. CDR3 coding DNA: TGTGCCAGCAGCTTAAACAAAGTCGTTCGGGGGGGTACGCGCAATGAGCAGTTCTTC.

The sample holds many counts of this clonotype. The chain couples TRBV11-2 to TRBJ1-2, with D hard to call. V dropped 5 bases and J dropped 0 bases, with 25 bases sitting between them. This CDR3 contains 19 residues. The germline CDR1 and CDR2 sequences are SGHAT and FQNNGV. The CDR3 reads CASSPTTRIFGEANYGYTF. For the CDR3, the DNA is TGTGCCAGCAGCCCCACAACCAGGATTTTTGGGGAAGCTAACTATGGCTACACCTTC.

V usage is TRBV6-1 and J usage is TRBJ1-3; no clear D gene. The ends were cut back, 5 bases at V and 0 bases at J, with 11 bases in the middle. The CDR3 is 15 amino acids. Germline V gene lookup returns CDR1 MNHNS and CDR2 SASEGT. CDR3 protein: CASSYAPSSGNTIYF. CDR3 DNA: TGTGCCAGCAGTTATGCACCGAGCTCTGGAAACACCATATATTTT.

The table lists this clonotype with many counts. The chain couples TRBV12-3 or TRBV12-4 to TRBJ1-1; 8 nucleotides agree with TRBD1. J was trimmed by 4 bases and V by 5 bases; bases with no gene match: 6. The CDR3 length is 14 residues. CDR3 in DNA: TGTGCCAGCAGTCCCTCTACAGGGGGCACTGAAGCTTTCTTT. It is translated as CASSPSTGGTEAFF.

This clonotype was seen a few times. The chain uses TRBV7-9 and TRBJ1-5, with a possible D match to TRBD1 (5 bases). Germline CDR1 SEHNR, CDR2 FQNEAQ (reference sequence). V lost 0 bases and J lost 6, with 15 bases in between. The CDR3 has 16 amino acids. CDR3 nucleotides: TGTGCCAGCAGCTTAGCCGGCGGGGGGTCTAGTCAGCCCCAGCATTTT. Protein: CASSLAGGGSSQPQHF.

This clonotype was picked up many times. The chain links TRBV28 to TRBJ1-4; 9 bases are a match to TRBD1. The CDR3 length is 17 residues. The V gene's germline CDR1 is MDHEN and CDR2 SYDVKM. V was pared by 4 bases and J by 8 bases, with 14 bases of the junction left unmatched. The CDR3 bases are TGTGCCAGCAGTTCAACCGCTCCGGGACAGGGTGAGGAAAAACTGTTTTTT. Translated, it gives CASSSTAPGQGEEKLFF.